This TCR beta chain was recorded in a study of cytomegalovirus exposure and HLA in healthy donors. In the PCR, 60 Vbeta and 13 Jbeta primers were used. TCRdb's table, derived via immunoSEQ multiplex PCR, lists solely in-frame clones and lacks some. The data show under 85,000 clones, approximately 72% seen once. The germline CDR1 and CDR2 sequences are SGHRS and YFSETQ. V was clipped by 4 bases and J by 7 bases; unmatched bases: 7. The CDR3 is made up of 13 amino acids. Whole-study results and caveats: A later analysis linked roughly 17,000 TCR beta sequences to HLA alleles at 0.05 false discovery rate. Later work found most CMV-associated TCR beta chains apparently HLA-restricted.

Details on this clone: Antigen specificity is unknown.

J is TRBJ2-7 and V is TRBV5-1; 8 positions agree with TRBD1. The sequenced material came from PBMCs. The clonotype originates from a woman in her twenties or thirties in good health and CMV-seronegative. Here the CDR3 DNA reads TGCGCCAGCAGCGGGACAGGACGAATGGAGCAGTACTTC. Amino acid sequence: CASSGTGRMEQYF.